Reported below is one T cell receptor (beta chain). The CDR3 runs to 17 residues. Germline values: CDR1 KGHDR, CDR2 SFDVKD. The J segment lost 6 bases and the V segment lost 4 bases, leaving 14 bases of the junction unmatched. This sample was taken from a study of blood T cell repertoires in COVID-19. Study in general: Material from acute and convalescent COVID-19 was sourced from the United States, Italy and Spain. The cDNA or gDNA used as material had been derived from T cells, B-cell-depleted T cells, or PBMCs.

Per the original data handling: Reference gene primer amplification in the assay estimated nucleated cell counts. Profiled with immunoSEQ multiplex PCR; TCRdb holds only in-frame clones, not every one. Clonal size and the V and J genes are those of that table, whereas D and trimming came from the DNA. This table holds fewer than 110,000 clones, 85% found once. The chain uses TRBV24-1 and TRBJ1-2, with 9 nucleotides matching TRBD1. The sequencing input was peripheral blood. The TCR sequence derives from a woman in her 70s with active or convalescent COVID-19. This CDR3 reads CATSDPARGQGSDGYTF. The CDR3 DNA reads TGTGCCACCAGTGACCCAGCCCGGGGACAGGGCTCGGATGGCTACACCTTC.